These 30 T cell receptor beta chains were all obtained from the same sample, sequenced in a study of tumor-infiltrating lymphocytes in localized non-small cell lung cancer. Generated by immunoSEQ multiplex PCR, the TCRdb table keeps only in-frame clones and is missing some. The sample lists over 7,000 clones, 74% seen once, with about 7.1% in the top ten. The specimen sequenced was uninvolved lung tissue not adjacent to the tumor. The source of these receptors is a human donor with non-small cell lung cancer.

This rearrangement joins TRBV4-3 to TRBJ2-7; the match to TRBD1 covers 7 bases. The CDR3 totals 14 residues. Germline lookup yields CDR1 LGHNA and CDR2 YSLEER. Trimming removed 4 bases from V and 4 bases from J; junction bases left unmatched: 7. CDR3 sequence reads: CASSPGTDGYEQYF. The CDR3 bases are TGCGCCAGCAGCCCTGGGACAGACGGATACGAGCAGTACTTC.

Remarks on this clone: This sample includes further DNA sequences coding for the same CDR3. This chain links TRBV15 with TRBJ1-5; D unclear. The CDR3 length is 12 residues. Between the trimmed V and J ends, which lost 0 bases and 4 bases, there was a span of 1 base. From germline, CDR1 is LNHNV and CDR2 YYDKDF (reference sequence). The CDR3 here is CATSRENQPQHF. The CDR3 coding sequence is TGTGCCACCAGCAGAGAGAATCAGCCCCAGCATTTT. The full variable domain, with the rest looked up from reference TRBV15 and TRBJ1-5, is DAMVIQNPRYQVTQFGKPVTLSCSQTLNHNVMYWYQQKSSQAPKLLFHYYDKDFNNEADTPDNFQSRRPNTSFCFLDIRSPGLGDTAMYLCATSRENQPQHFGDGTRLSIL.

The rearrangement joins TRBV27 to TRBJ2-3; maybe TRBD2 (6 bases). This CDR3 is built from 15 residues. Trimming pared 5 bases from V and 1 base from J, leaving 13 bases between. Germline CDR1 reads MNHEY; CDR2 reads SMNVEV (reference sequence). In nucleotides, the CDR3 is TGTGCCAGCAGTCTCTTCGGGGGAGGCACAGATACGCAGTATTTT. Translation gives CASSLFGGGTDTQYF.

The chain recombines TRBV14 with TRBJ2-5; 9 nucleotides align to TRBD2. The V gene's germline CDR1 is SGHDN and CDR2 FVKESK. The CDR3 spans 16 residues. V dropped 4 bases and J dropped 9; count of bases not matched to a gene: 15. DNA of the CDR3: TGTGCCAGCAGCCCCCTAAACGCGGGGGGGACCGAGGCCCAGTACTTC. The encoded protein is CASSPLNAGGTEAQYF.

This clone occurred once. The chain combines TRBV27 with TRBJ2-1; 12 positions match TRBD2. Germline V gene sequence: CDR1 MNHEY, CDR2 SMNVEV (reference sequence). J lost 10 bases, V lost 2 bases, and 9 bases had no gene match. The CDR3 covers 16 residues. CDR3 in amino acids: CASSLIASGGALEQFF. Written as DNA, the CDR3 is TGTGCCAGCAGTTTAATCGCTAGCGGGGGGGCCTTGGAGCAGTTCTTC.

The table lists this clone with a few counts. The gene calls are TRBV7-2 and TRBJ1-5; 8 bases are shared with TRBD1. The CDR3 sequence is 14 residues long. Trimming took 1 base from V and 7 from J; bases not matched to a gene: 3. The germline V gene encodes CDR1 SGHTA and CDR2 FQGNSA. CDR3 DNA: TGTGCCAGCAGCTTAGTGACAGGGGAACAGCCCCAGCATTTT. The encoded protein is CASSLVTGEQPQHF.

This chain joins TRBV5-1 and TRBJ2-4; tentative D call: TRBD1 (5 bases). V lost 4 bases, J lost 1 base, and 15 bases lay in between. The CDR3 sequence is 16 residues long. From germline, CDR1 is SGHRS and CDR2 YFSETQ. Here the CDR3 DNA reads TGCGCCAGCAGCCCCGGACAAAGGCAGGCCAAAAACATTCAGTACTTC. Protein product: CASSPGQRQAKNIQYF.

The chain recombines TRBV11-3 with TRBJ2-2, with D unclear. V dropped 5 bases and J dropped 6 bases, with 10 bases sitting between them. The germline gives CDR1 SGHNT, CDR2 YENEEA. This CDR3 is 13 amino acids long. CDR3 sequence reads: CASSPNQAGELFF. The DNA of the CDR3 is TGTGCCAGCAGCCCGAACCAGGCCGGGGAGCTGTTTTTT.

This clone occurred a few times. This chain uses TRBV10-3 with TRBJ2-2; 11 bases align to TRBD1. Germline V gene sequence: CDR1 ENHRY, CDR2 SYGVKD. The V and J ends lost 3 bases and 5 bases, in that order; junction bases with no gene match: 8. This CDR3 comprises 17 residues. The CDR3: CAISDRDRGAVTGELFF. The DNA for the CDR3 is TGTGCCATCAGTGACCGGGACAGGGGGGCGGTAACCGGGGAGCTGTTTTTT.

V gene TRBV11-3 combines with J gene TRBJ2-2; D assignment may be TRBD1 or TRBD2 (5 bases each). Germline values: CDR1 SGHNT, CDR2 YENEEA. The CDR3 runs to 16 residues. The V gene lost 1 base and the J gene lost 4 bases, with 13 bases spanning the gap. CDR3 residues: CASSLGSGPTTGELFF. The CDR3, as DNA: TGTGCCAGCAGCTTAGGGTCGGGGCCGACCACCGGGGAGCTGTTTTTT.

This sequence joins TRBV5-1 and TRBJ2-1; TRBD1 might be the D (6 bases). The CDR3 is made up of 16 amino acids. Trimming left V 0 bases short and J 3 bases short, with 13 bases between. The V gene's germline CDR1 is SGHRS and CDR2 YFSETQ. The CDR3 protein is CASSLGRDTHYNEQFF. The CDR3 DNA follows: TGCGCCAGCAGCTTGGGCCGGGACACCCACTACAATGAGCAGTTCTTC. Looking up the rest from reference TRBV5-1 and TRBJ2-1 gives the full variable domain: KAGVTQTPRYLIKTRGQQVTLSCSPISGHRSVSWYQQTPGQGLQFLFEYFSETQRNKGNFPGRFSGRQFSNSRSEMNVSTLELGDSALYLCASSLGRDTHYNEQFFGPGTRLTVL.

This clone has just one count. The chain has TRBV5-1 and TRBJ1-2; D remains ambiguous. Germline V gives CDR1 SGHRS, CDR2 YFSETQ. Trimming took 0 bases from V and 2 from J, leaving 8 bases between them. This CDR3 is built from 14 residues. The CDR3 DNA reads TGCGCCAGCAGCTTGGAGGAAGGGAACTATGGCTACACCTTC. Its protein is CASSLEEGNYGYTF.

The CDR3 protein is CASSLAATGSSYEQYF. The CDR3 nucleotides read TGTGCCAGCAGCTTGGCCGCGACAGGGAGCTCCTACGAGCAGTACTTC. The rearrangement joins TRBV5-4 to TRBJ2-7, with 7 bases lining up with TRBD1. CDR3 length: 16 amino acids. The J segment lost 0 bases and the V segment lost 0 bases, leaving 6 bases of the junction unmatched. Germline CDR1 SGHNT, CDR2 YYREEE (reference sequence).

The J gene is TRBJ2-5, the V gene TRBV4-2; D might be TRBD2 (5 bases). Trimming removed 0 bases from V and 0 bases from J, with 8 bases in between. Germline values: CDR1 LGHNA, CDR2 YNFKEQ. This CDR3 comprises 15 residues. DNA for the CDR3: TGTGCCAGCAGCCAAGATCAGCGGAACCAAGAGACCCAGTACTTC. It is translated as CASSQDQRNQETQYF.

This clone occurred a few times. CDR3 DNA sequence: TGTGCCATCACGGGTCCGACTAGCACAGATACGCAGTATTTT. It encodes CAITGPTSTDTQYF. J is TRBJ2-3 and V is TRBV10-3; D gene unclear. V lost 7 bases to trimming and J lost 0 bases, with 11 bases between them. Looked up from germline, CDR1 is ENHRY and CDR2 is SYGVKD. The CDR3 has 14 amino acids.

V gene TRBV27 combines with J gene TRBJ1-4, with D unresolved. Germline loops: CDR1 MNHEY, CDR2 SMNVEV (reference sequence). The CDR3 is made up of 13 amino acids. The ends were cut back, 4 bases at V and 8 bases at J, with 11 bases in the middle. For the CDR3, the DNA is TGTGCCAGCAGTTCTCTGCCCGGGGAAAAACTGTTTTTT. It yields the protein CASSSLPGEKLFF.

The chain couples TRBV9 to TRBJ1-4; the match to TRBD1 covers 7 bases. CDR3 length: 16 amino acids. Trimming took 2 bases from V and 7 from J; bases not matched to a gene: 11. The V gene's germline CDR1 is SGDLS and CDR2 YYNGEE. The CDR3 DNA reads TGTGCCAGCAGCGTTTACCAGGGGGAGAGTAGTGAAAAACTGTTTTTT. This sequence encodes CASSVYQGESSEKLFF.

The chain carries TRBV6-5 and TRBJ2-1; TRBD1 might be the D (7 bases). Trimming shortened V by 7 bases and J by 4 bases, and 14 bases separated the two germline ends. The CDR3 spans 14 residues. CDR1 is MNHEY, CDR2 SVGAGI, per germline. CDR3 sequence reads: CASTAPGGYNEQFF. The CDR3 DNA is TGTGCCAGCACCGCCCCAGGGGGGTACAATGAGCAGTTCTTC.

In DNA form, the CDR3 reads TGTGCCAGCAGTTTAAGTAACAGGGCTAAATATTTT. Protein product: CASSLSNRAKYF. The chain couples TRBV28 to TRBJ1-3; TRBD1 is a possible D gene (6 bases). The CDR3 spans 12 residues. Germline V lookup: CDR1 MDHEN, CDR2 SYDVKM. V was shortened by 2 bases and J by 15 bases, with 14 bases between the two germline ends.

CDR3 in DNA: TGTGCCAGCGGTATTTACAATGAGCAGTTCTTC. This gives the protein CASGIYNEQFF. The chain recombines TRBV9 with TRBJ2-1; no clear D. Per the germline V gene, CDR1 is SGDLS and CDR2 is YYNGEE. There are 11 residues in the CDR3. V was shortened by 7 bases and J by 4 bases, with 6 bases between the two germline ends.

This chain joins TRBV7-2 and TRBJ1-1; D remains ambiguous. V lost 2 bases, J lost 1 base, and 8 bases lay in between. The CDR3 has 14 residues. Germline CDR1 SGHTA, CDR2 FQGNSA. The CDR3 bases are TGTGCCAGCAGCTTACTCGGAGGGAACACTGAAGCTTTCTTT. Amino acids: CASSLLGGNTEAFF.

V gene TRBV9 combines with J gene TRBJ2-3; no clear D gene. The CDR3 is 11 amino acids. Looked up from germline, CDR1 is SGDLS and CDR2 is YYNGEE. V was pared by 2 bases and J by 8 bases, with 6 bases between. The CDR3 here is CASSVGGTQYF. The CDR3 DNA is TGTGCCAGCAGCGTCGGCGGTACGCAGTATTTT.

J is TRBJ1-5 and V is TRBV6-5; D gene unclear. The CDR3 runs to 15 residues. CDR1 and CDR2 from the germline V gene are MNHEY and SVGAGI. The V and J ends lost 5 bases and 4 bases respectively, with 15 bases between them. The CDR3 loop is CASSGRRESNQPQHF. CDR3 nucleotides: TGTGCCAGCAGTGGTCGTCGGGAGTCAAATCAGCCCCAGCATTTT.

J is TRBJ2-1 and V is TRBV4-1, with 10 bases matching TRBD2. CDR3 length: 16 amino acids. The trim removed 2 bases at V and 2 bases at J, leaving 3 bases unmatched. The germline V gene encodes CDR1 MGHRA and CDR2 YSYEKL. The chain's CDR3 is CASSQTSGGAYNEQFF. The CDR3 DNA is TGCGCCAGCAGCCAAACCAGCGGGGGGGCCTACAATGAGCAGTTCTTC.

This chain joins TRBV27 and TRBJ2-7; 11 bases match TRBD1. Germline-derived CDR1 and CDR2 are MNHEY and SMNVEV (reference sequence). V lost 1 base and J lost 2; bases outside the gene matches: 7. The length of the CDR3 is 17 residues. CDR3: CASSLWGPDRGPYEQYF. In nucleotides, the CDR3 is TGTGCCAGCAGTTTATGGGGCCCGGACAGGGGGCCCTACGAGCAGTACTTC.

The J gene is TRBJ2-3, the V gene TRBV6-5; D not resolved. CDR1 MNHEY and CDR2 SVGAGI come from the germline V gene. The CDR3 consists of 11 residues. V lost 6 bases and J 8 bases, leaving 9 bases between the germline ends. CDR3 in amino acids: CASRSPGTQYF. Here the CDR3 DNA reads TGTGCCAGCAGGTCCCCGGGTACGCAGTATTTT.

The V gene is TRBV7-8, the J gene TRBJ1-4; 10 bases map to TRBD1. Germline-derived CDR1 and CDR2 are SGHVS and FQNEAQ. This CDR3 contains 16 residues. V shed 3 bases, J shed 0 bases, and the junction held 1 base outside the gene matches. The CDR3: CASSFDRGPTNEKLFF. CDR3 bases: TGTGCCAGCAGCTTCGACAGGGGGCCAACTAATGAAAAACTGTTTTTT.

This clone turned up a few times. The chain employs TRBV19 and TRBJ1-2; the D gene is possibly TRBD1 (6 bases). Looked up from germline, CDR1 is LNHDA and CDR2 is SQIVND (reference sequence). Trimming left V 5 bases short and J 0 bases short, with 13 bases between. The CDR3 consists of 15 residues. The CDR3 DNA sequence: TGTGCCAGTAGTTCTTCGACAGGTGCTAACTATGGCTACACCTTC. Translated: CASSSSTGANYGYTF. Full variable domain (outside the CDR3, taken from reference TRBV19 and TRBJ1-2): DGGITQSPKYLFRKEGQNVTLSCEQNLNHDAMYWYRQDPGQGLRLIYYSQIVNDFQKGDIAEGYSVSREKKESFPLTVTSAQKNPTAFYLCASSSSTGANYGYTFGSGTRLTVV.

The chain recombines TRBV6-5 with TRBJ2-1; D unclear. CDR1 and CDR2 from the germline V gene are MNHEY and SVGAGI. The CDR3 covers 12 residues. The V gene lost 0 bases and the J gene lost 4 bases, with 1 base spanning the gap. The CDR3 DNA sequence: TGTGCCAGCAGTTACTCGTACAATGAGCAGTTCTTC. This gives the protein CASSYSYNEQFF.

The sample holds one count of this clone. The chain has TRBV18 and TRBJ2-1, with 10 bases matching TRBD1. V was pared by 8 bases and J by 5 bases, with 3 bases of the junction left unmatched. This CDR3 contains 13 residues. Germline V gives CDR1 KGHSH, CDR2 LQKENI. The CDR3: CASRGTGDNEQFF. CDR3 bases: TGTGCCAGCCGGGGGACAGGGGACAATGAGCAGTTCTTC.